These 9 T cell receptor beta chains originate from one sample sequenced in a study of metastatic and nonmetastatic thyroid tumors. Ahead of thyroid surgery, no patient had received treatment of any kind. TCRdb redid the clone calls on the PCR reads using MiXCR. The sample records 30,000 or so clones, around a fifth being singletons. The sample consisted of blood. Receptors were obtained from a female donor with papillary thyroid cancer or a benign thyroid nodule (not recorded which). Some clones in this sample may be carry-over from other donors' samples.

This clone was observed many times. The V and J genes are TRBV6-1 and TRBJ2-5; D might be TRBD2 (6 bases). The V gene's germline CDR1 is MNHNS and CDR2 SASEGT. Between the trimmed V and J ends, which lost 6 bases and 2 bases, there was a span of 16 bases. This CDR3 is 15 amino acids long. The CDR3 is CASRVLGLPQETQYF. DNA for the CDR3: TGTGCCAGCAGAGTTCTGGGACTTCCTCAAGAGACCCAGTACTTC.

This clone was recorded many times. The J gene is TRBJ1-1, the V gene TRBV7-9, with TRBD1 matching 7 bases. In germline, CDR1 is SEHNR, CDR2 FQNEAQ (reference sequence). The CDR3 is 15 residues long. V dropped 3 bases and J dropped 5; count of bases not matched to a gene: 9. The CDR3 loop is CASSFSMTGSTEAFF. The CDR3 coding sequence is TGTGCCAGCAGCTTTAGTATGACAGGGAGTACTGAAGCTTTCTTT. The complete variable domain, with remaining parts taken from reference TRBV7-9 and TRBJ1-1, reads DTGVSQNPRHKITKRGQNVTFRCDPISEHNRLYWYRQTLGQGPEFLTYFQNEAQLEKSRLLSDRFSAERPKGSFSTLEIQRTEQGDSAMYLCASSFSMTGSTEAFFGQGTRLTVV.

This clone showed up just once. The V gene is TRBV5-1, the J gene TRBJ1-5; TRBD1 might be the D (5 bases). Deletions cut 3 bases from V and 5 bases from J, with 15 bases between. The CDR3 runs 15 residues. Germline CDR1 SGHRS, CDR2 YFSETQ. CDR3: CASSWDGGDYQPQHF. The CDR3 nucleotides are TGCGCCAGCAGCTGGGACGGAGGGGACTATCAGCCCCAGCATTTT.

V and J are TRBV5-1 and TRBJ1-5; perhaps TRBD1 as D (6 bases). The CDR3 runs 13 residues. Germline values: CDR1 SGHRS, CDR2 YFSETQ. Trimming removed 4 bases at V and 7 bases at J, with 12 bases between. The CDR3 sequence is CASSLTGSQPQHF. Written as DNA, the CDR3 is TGCGCCAGCAGCCTTACAGGGAGCCAGCCCCAGCATTTT.

Remarks on this clone: With a much larger clone just one base away, this may be a read error. The CDR3 is CASSRVRGGELFF. The CDR3 DNA sequence: TGTGCCAGCAGCCGCGTACGAGGCGGGGAGCTGTTTTTT. The chain couples TRBV28 to TRBJ2-2, with unresolved D. The ends were cut back, 6 bases at V and 7 bases at J, with 12 bases in the middle. Germline V CDR1 and CDR2: MDHEN, SYDVKM. The length of the CDR3 is 13 residues.

Details on this clone: One end of the junction fails to match germline, which may point to a read error. This rearrangement joins TRBV7-8 to TRBJ2-3; D gene unclear. Germline V gene data show CDR1 as SGHVS and CDR2 as FQNEAQ. The CDR3 covers 13 residues. The CDR3 sequence: CASSSDSLDTQYF. DNA of the CDR3: TGTGCCAGCAGTAGTGACTCGTTAGATACGCAATATTTT.

There are many counts of this clone. The rearrangement joins TRBV30 to TRBJ1-1; 8 nucleotides line up with TRBD1. This CDR3 comprises 12 residues. In germline, CDR1 is GTSNPN, CDR2 SVGIG (reference sequence). Trimming took 3 bases from V and 11 from J; bases not matched to a gene: 8. The CDR3 here is CAWSQLDRVAFF. The CDR3 DNA reads as TGTGCCTGGAGCCAACTGGACAGGGTGGCTTTCTTT.

This clone is labeled as medium-sized. The gene calls are TRBV6-1 and TRBJ2-5; maybe TRBD2 (6 bases). The CDR3 length is 13 residues. With 6 bases removed from V and 1 base from J, the gap between germline ends came to 9 bases. Germline V gene sequence: CDR1 MNHNS, CDR2 SASEGT. The CDR3 DNA reads as TGTGCCAGCAGCGCGGGACTCCAAGAGACCCAGTACTTC. Translated: CASSAGLQETQYF.

This clone appeared many times. The CDR3 does not close with the conserved phenylalanine or tryptophan, likely indicating a read error. V and J are TRBV20-1 and TRBJ2-3, with D possibly matching TRBD2 (6 bases). Germline CDR1 DFQATT, CDR2 SNEGSKA (reference sequence). The CDR3 totals 16 residues. Trimming took off 0 bases at V and 4 bases at J, with 17 bases between the two ends. The CDR3 nucleotides are TGCAGTGCTAGAGATCACAAAGGGACTCTTGCAGATACGCAGTATTCT. This gives the protein CSARDHKGTLADTQYS.